This T cell receptor (beta chain) originates from a study of molecular identifiers for immune sequencing clone quantification. For the study at large: RNA from 20,000 or 100,000 naive CD8 cells was split five ways in replicates, with four sequenced.

The J segment lost 2 bases and the V segment lost 5 bases, leaving 5 bases of the junction unmatched. The CDR3 loop spans 14 amino acids. Germline V CDR1 and CDR2: SEHNR, FQNEAQ (reference sequence). Bulk TCR libraries were made with methods that had been previously described and with listed TCR primers. TCRdb called the PCR reads again in MiXCR, with one record for every CDR3 protein. Altogether approximately 500,000 distinct CDR3 sequences are present, 20% to 25% being singletons, with the ten largest covering 0.7% to 1%. Many counts were recorded for this clonotype. Naive CD8 T cells, phenotype CD8+CD4-CCR7+CD45RA+, were sorted.

This clonotype originated in a human donor in good health. Some libraries in this study had Jurkat cell RNA spiked in. This chain connects TRBV7-9 to TRBJ2-5, with 7 bases identical to TRBD1. Input material: naive CD8+ T cells from blood, with Jurkat cell RNA spiked in. Subset noted: FACS-sorted CD8+CD4-CCR7+CD45RA+ naive T cells. The CDR3 DNA reads TGTGCCAGCAGCCTATTGACAGGGCAAGAGACCCAGTACTTC. Translating it yields CASSLLTGQETQYF.